One sample yielded the 3 T cell receptor beta chains listed below, sequenced in a study of blood T cell repertoires in COVID-19. TCRdb's copy holds only in-frame clones and misses some; the assay was immunoSEQ multiplex PCR. The data hold about 220,000 clones, with 80% to 85% observed a single time. The sample comprised peripheral blood. The receptors shown here come from a woman aged 55 to 70 with acute or convalescent COVID-19.

The gene calls are TRBV3-1 (or the pseudogene TRBV3-2) and TRBJ1-1, with D perhaps matching TRBD1 (5 bases). CDR3 length equals 14 residues. V lost 0 bases and J lost 7, with 12 bases in between. Germline V CDR1 and CDR2: LGHDT, YNNKEL (reference sequence). CDR3 bases: TGTGCCAGCAGCCAAGATCTCGTCCAGGGTGAAGCTTTCTTT. As protein: CASSQDLVQGEAFF.

The rearrangement links TRBV3-1 (or the pseudogene TRBV3-2) to TRBJ1-2; D gene uncertain. Looked up from germline, CDR1 is LGHDT and CDR2 is YNNKEL (reference sequence). The CDR3 sequence is 15 residues long. Trimming cost V 1 base and J 3 bases, with 12 bases left between them. The CDR3 bases are TGTGCCAGCAGCCAAGGCCCAGATGATTACTATGGCTACACCTTC. Translation gives CASSQGPDDYYGYTF.

This clone was found once. The chain employs TRBV3-1 (or the pseudogene TRBV3-2) and TRBJ1-1; 7 nucleotides match TRBD1. The V gene end was trimmed by 4 bases and the J gene end by 3 bases; junction bases not matched to a gene: 2. Looked up from germline, CDR1 is LGHDT and CDR2 is YNNKEL (reference sequence). The CDR3 extends over 13 amino acids. The CDR3 is CASSLRGHTEAFF. CDR3 coding DNA: TGTGCCAGCAGCCTTAGGGGGCACACTGAAGCTTTCTTT.